This TCR beta chain was captured in a study of cytomegalovirus exposure and HLA in healthy donors (dated by TCRdb to 2016 to 2017). Study-level background: According to an earlier analysis of 450 to 650 of the donors, about 170 million T cells yielded over 100 million unique TCR beta sequences and about 280 Gb of sequence data. An early release covering roughly 640 HLA-typed donors comprised about 300 gigabases of sequencing data and approximately 80 million unique TCR sequences. Of the approximately 400 genotyped donors, roughly 80% fell in the genetic ancestry cluster associated with self-reported Caucasian donors. The aim of the study was to test whether cataloging public T cell receptors could identify signatures of past pathogen exposure. The study profiled the T cell repertoires of fewer than 850 subjects by immunosequencing and related them to cytomegalovirus serostatus. Along with the roughly 670-subject first cohort, a separate validation cohort of some 130 different subjects was used. The study combined high-throughput TCR immunosequencing, statistical association of individual TCRs with disease status, and machine learning to predict cytomegalovirus infection status. To study patterns of TCR occurrence, a later analysis re-analyzed previously published TCR beta repertoires from several hundred donors and added high-resolution HLA genotyping. In the later analysis, no new phenotypic data were used to find candidate immune exposures; instead, reliance was placed on TCR beta sequences and their occurrence across donors. An earlier analysis of a few hundred of the donors applied high-throughput TCR beta sequencing to assess whether each TCR beta V gene segment acted as functional or pseudogenic. Alongside the repertoire data, information on donor age, sex, ethnicity and CMV serostatus was compiled. A later genetic analysis used genome-wide SNP genotypes for about three fifths of the 666 donors, treating that subset as a discovery cohort. Every discovery cohort repertoire had been produced on one sequencing platform. Both class I and class II loci were covered by HLA typing, at four-digit resolution. The number of typed donors differed by locus: 629-630 for A, B, C, DRB1 and DQB1; 500 to 550 for DQA1; about 600 for DPA1; and about 450 for DPB1. About five DR-DQ haplotypes were treated as single units for association and clustering because of strong linkage in the cohort. On average, over 200,000 unique TCR beta nucleotide sequences were sequenced per donor among roughly 430 genotyped donors of the cohort, with roughly 18% of those sequences being non-productive.

The investigation overall reported the following: Cytomegalovirus status was reported to be diagnosed by the classifier with high specificity and sensitivity in both the original and validation cohorts. Linkage disequilibrium might explain the correlated functional status among segregating V segments, but an unknown experimental factor could not be excluded. According to a later genetic analysis, donors in an Asian-associated ancestry cluster had fewer N-insertions in productive TCRs than the approximately 630-donor mean. Several of the top co-occurrence clusters appeared to be linked to parvovirus B19, influenza, CMV and Epstein-Barr virus, according to a later analysis. Roughly uniform sequencing depth across donors was assumed in presence/absence analyses, although this assumption may not hold. Because the 87-base-pair reads could not distinguish some IMGT-functional V segments, including TRBV6-2 and TRBV6-3, those segments were excluded. Immune exposure information for the cohort was limited to CMV serostatus. Assigning TCR associations to individual alleles was difficult when HLA alleles, especially DR and DQ, strongly co-occurred. In a later analysis, HLA-associated TCR beta chains showed more clonal expansion and lower generation probabilities than non-associated chains that were equally common. Because counts were too low, more than 15 rarely observed V segments, including chromosome 9 orphons, were excluded from the earlier analysis of some 590 of the donors. In a later analysis, most CMV-associated TCR beta chains were found to appear HLA-restricted, with HLA associations seemingly driven largely by CMV exposure. A further reported finding was that TCR beta sequences accurately predicted the HLA-A and HLA-B alleles for most subjects in the first cohort. In an earlier analysis of approximately 590 of the donors, most TCR beta V segments appeared in productive rearrangements about 90% or about 30% of the time, broadly matching IMGT annotations. In a later analysis, the rate of TCR association differed among HLA loci, with DRB1 alleles having the most associated TCRs and HLA-C alleles having the fewest. At a false discovery rate of 0.05, a later analysis linked around 17,000 TCR beta sequences to specific HLA alleles. Because HLA typing was unavailable for some donors at each locus, only the typed subset was used in association tests. The authors suggested that the approach could potentially be generalized to other disease states and immunological phenotypes. A total of some 180 TCR beta chains were listed by the study as associated with cytomegalovirus. Most TCR sequences were seen in very few donors, while some public TCRs were found in many individuals. The sequencing pipeline was judged likely to have produced a cluster of highly shared sequence variants as a technical artifact. In this cohort, only TCR beta chains were sequenced, and detectable features were limited by the absence of alpha or paired-chain data. In a later genetic analysis, a missense DCLRE1C variant was associated with V-gene and J-gene trimming of TCR beta chains, and the association was replicated in an independent cohort. In vitro tests confirmed that a few of the cytomegalovirus-associated TCR beta chains recognize cytomegalovirus antigens.

The CDR3, from cysteine to phenylalanine, totals 15 residues. CDR3 DNA only is kept here, 45 bases in frame from base 1. The germline V gene (reference sequence) gives CDR1 as LNHDA and CDR2 as SQIVND. Ends trimmed: V by 6 bases, J by 3 bases; bases unmatched to a gene: 8. About this clone: Its antigen is currently not known. No much larger clone exists at a distance of one base, and base qualities are not known.

The cohort consisted of more than 650 healthy bone marrow donors. At the time of sampling, all cohort members were nominally healthy, though unrecorded immune exposures were likely present. The donor tested CMV seronegative, placing the donor among the roughly 350 seronegative members of the cohort. A peripheral blood sample was collected from each donor, and TCR beta sequencing was performed on peripheral blood mononuclear cells. Genomic DNA extraction from the blood cell samples was performed with the Qiagen DNeasy Blood Extraction Kit. Library preparation employed the immunoSEQ multiplex PCR assay. For the multiplex PCR, a mixture combining 60 forward primers for TCR Vbeta segments and 13 reverse primers for TCR Jbeta segments was used. The CDR3 region of rearranged TCR beta genes was amplified from genomic DNA with a multiplex PCR assay. The amplified TCR beta libraries were sequenced on the Illumina HiSeq System as 87-base-pair reads. In the original analysis: In a later analysis, tens of millions of unique TCR beta chains were counted across the 650 to 700 repertoires, and roughly 11 million of these chains were shared by at least two donors. A nearest-neighbor algorithm error-corrected the raw reads and collapsed the reads into unique sequences, merging closely related sequences to remove PCR and sequencing errors. CDR3 sequences were aligned to IMGT reference sequences to assign V, D and J gene segments. For a sequence to be retained, a match of at least six nucleotides was required to both a V gene segment and a J gene segment. A rearrangement was called productive if the CDR3 had no stop codons and remained in frame with V and J, and every other rearrangement was called non-productive. Following IMGT convention, CDR3 was defined as the stretch from the second conserved V-encoded cysteine to the conserved J-encoded phenylalanine. Sequences without an unambiguous match to a single V gene segment were excluded from the earlier analysis of 587 of the donors. In an earlier analysis of some 590 of the donors, V segments were called functional above 56.7% productive rearrangements and were called segregating when the between-donor standard deviation exceeded 5%. A statistical classification framework was built for diagnosing cytomegalovirus status from the catalog of TCR beta chain sequences. A later analysis assigned V and J genes by comparing TCR nucleotide sequences with IMGT/GENE-DB human TR gene sequences. In a later analysis, CDR3 sequences and most-parsimonious VDJ recombination scenarios were assigned using the TCRdist pipeline. In a later analysis, each TCR beta chain was defined by its CDR3 amino acid sequence together with its V-gene family, and reads without a unique V-gene family were excluded. As a way to deal with suspected cross-contamination and a sequencing artifact, a later analysis dropped 450 to 600 nucleotide sequences that were highly shared and had low generation probability. A later analysis calculated a clonal expansion index for each public chain from normalized within-repertoire ranks of inferred template counts. In a later analysis, generation probabilities were computed using a VDJ recombination model fitted to out-of-frame rearrangements, and the results were checked against IGoR. Hypergeometric tests were used in a later analysis to score TCR-TCR, TCR-HLA and TCR-CMV co-occurrence, with a repertoire-size bias correction applied to the TCR pairs. A later analysis estimated false discovery rates by permuting HLA or CMV assignments 20 times. In a later analysis, co-occurring TCRs were grouped using DBSCAN, with TCRdist sequence similarity added in when clustering inside HLA-allele-positive subsets. For co-occurrence clustering, repertoires with fewer than 30,000 or more than 120,000 public chains were excluded, along with five repertoires with anomalous nucleotide sharing. TCRdb carries this immuneACCESS record with in-frame sequences only. Its versions omit some clonotypes, under half of them owing to an unresolved V gene in the studies checked, with the rest unexplained. V, J and clone size are those of that table, while D and trimming were read from the DNA. The sample yields about 82,000 clones; around 77% were counted once. The ten largest clones represent about 3.5% of the sample.

The V and J segments used are TRBV19 and TRBJ1-5; a stretch of 7 junction bases matches TRBD1. The TCR was taken from a middle-aged man in good health and CMV-seronegative. Sequenced material: PBMCs. The nucleotide sequence is TGTGCCAGTAGGGCGGCCGGGACAGTCAATCAGCCCCAGCATTTT. Translated, this is CASRAAGTVNQPQHF.